This T cell receptor (beta chain) was recovered during a study of cytomegalovirus exposure and HLA in healthy donors. Assay: immunoSEQ multiplex PCR; the TCRdb copy retains only in-frame clones and omits some. In the table there are about 60,000 clones, 90% to 97% of which are singletons. This clone was detected only once. Its matching antigen is unknown. Study conclusions and caveats: In a later analysis, first-cohort TCR clusters were found to tend to co-occur in the 100 to 150 validation repertoires. The study listed 150 to 200 cytomegalovirus-associated TCR beta chains.

The CDR3 has 12 amino acids. With 4 bases removed from V and 6 bases from J, the gap between germline ends came to 9 bases. Germline CDR1 reads SGHNT; CDR2 reads YYREEE (reference sequence). The genes are TRBV5-4 and TRBJ2-3, with unresolved D. Sequences were obtained from PBMCs. The TCR originated in a woman aged 18-30 years in good health and CMV-seronegative. The CDR3 loop is CASSPSVDTQYF. In nucleotides, the CDR3 is TGTGCCAGCAGCCCGAGTGTTGATACGCAGTATTTT.